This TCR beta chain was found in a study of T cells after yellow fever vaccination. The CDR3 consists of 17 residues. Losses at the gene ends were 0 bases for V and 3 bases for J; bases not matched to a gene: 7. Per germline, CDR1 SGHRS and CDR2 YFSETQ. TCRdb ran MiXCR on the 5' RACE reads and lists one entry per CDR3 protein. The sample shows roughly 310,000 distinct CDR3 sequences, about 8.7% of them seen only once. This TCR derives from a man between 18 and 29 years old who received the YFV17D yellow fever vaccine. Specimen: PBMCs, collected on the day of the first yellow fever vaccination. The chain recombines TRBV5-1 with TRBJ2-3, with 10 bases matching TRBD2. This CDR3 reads CASSLADLAGETDTQYF. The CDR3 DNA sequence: TGCGCCAGCAGCTTGGCCGATCTAGCGGGGGAAACAGATACGCAGTATTTT. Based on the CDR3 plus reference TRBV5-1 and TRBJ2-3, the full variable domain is KAGVTQTPRYLIKTRGQQVTLSCSPISGHRSVSWYQQTPGQGLQFLFEYFSETQRNKGNFPGRFSGRQFSNSRSEMNVSTLELGDSALYLCASSLADLAGETDTQYFGPGTRLTVL.